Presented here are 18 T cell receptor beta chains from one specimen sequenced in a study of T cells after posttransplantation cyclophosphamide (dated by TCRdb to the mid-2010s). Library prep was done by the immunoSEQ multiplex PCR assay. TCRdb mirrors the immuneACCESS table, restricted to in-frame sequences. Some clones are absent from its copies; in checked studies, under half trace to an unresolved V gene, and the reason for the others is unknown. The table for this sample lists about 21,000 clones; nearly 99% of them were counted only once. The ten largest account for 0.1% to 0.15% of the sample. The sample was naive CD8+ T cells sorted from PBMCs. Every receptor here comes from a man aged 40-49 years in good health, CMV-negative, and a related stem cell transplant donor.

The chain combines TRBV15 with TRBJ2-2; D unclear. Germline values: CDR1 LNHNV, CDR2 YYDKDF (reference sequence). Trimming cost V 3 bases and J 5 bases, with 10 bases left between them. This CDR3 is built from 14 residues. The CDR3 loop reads CATSSSGGTGELFF. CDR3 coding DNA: TGTGCCACCAGCAGTTCAGGTGGAACCGGGGAGCTGTTTTTT.

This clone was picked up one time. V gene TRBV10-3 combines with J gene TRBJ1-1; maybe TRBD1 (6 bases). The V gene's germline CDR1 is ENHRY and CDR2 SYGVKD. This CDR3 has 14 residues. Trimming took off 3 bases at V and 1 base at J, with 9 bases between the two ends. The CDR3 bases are TGTGCCATCAGTGAAACAGGGACGAACACTGAAGCTTTCTTT. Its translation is CAISETGTNTEAFF.

CDR3 residues: CASSVFSPGQSYYNEQFF. As DNA, the CDR3 is TGTGCCAGCAGCGTGTTCTCTCCCGGACAATCTTACTACAATGAGCAGTTCTTC. V gene TRBV9 combines with J gene TRBJ2-1, with D perhaps matching TRBD1 (5 bases). This CDR3 comprises 18 residues. V was cut by 2 bases and J by 3 bases, with 21 bases left in between. Germline V gene data show CDR1 as SGDLS and CDR2 as YYNGEE.

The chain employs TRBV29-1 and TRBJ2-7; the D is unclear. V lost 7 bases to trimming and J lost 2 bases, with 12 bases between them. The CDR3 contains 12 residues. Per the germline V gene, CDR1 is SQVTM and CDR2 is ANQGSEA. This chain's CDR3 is CSALAGAYEQYF. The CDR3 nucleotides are TGCAGCGCCCTGGCAGGTGCCTACGAGCAGTACTTC.

The CDR3 loop reads CASTSLNSPLHF. The CDR3, as DNA: TGTGCCAGCACCTCTCTTAATTCACCCCTCCACTTT. The rearrangement uses TRBV6-5 and TRBJ1-6; D not certain. The germline CDR1 and CDR2 sequences are MNHEY and SVGAGI. Trimming removed 7 bases at V and 6 bases at J, with 7 bases between. This CDR3 region has 12 residues.

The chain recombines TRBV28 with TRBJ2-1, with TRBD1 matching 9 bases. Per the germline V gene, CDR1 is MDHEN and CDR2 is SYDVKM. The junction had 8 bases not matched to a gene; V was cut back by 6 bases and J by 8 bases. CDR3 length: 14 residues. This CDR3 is CASRRQGESYEQFF. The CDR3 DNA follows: TGTGCCAGCAGGAGACAGGGGGAATCCTATGAGCAGTTCTTC. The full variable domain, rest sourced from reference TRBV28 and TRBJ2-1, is DVKVTQSSRYLVKRTGEKVFLECVQDMDHENMFWYRQDPGLGLRLIYFSYDVKMKEKGDIPEGYSVSREKKERFSLILESASTNQTSMYLCASRRQGESYEQFFGPGTRLTVL.

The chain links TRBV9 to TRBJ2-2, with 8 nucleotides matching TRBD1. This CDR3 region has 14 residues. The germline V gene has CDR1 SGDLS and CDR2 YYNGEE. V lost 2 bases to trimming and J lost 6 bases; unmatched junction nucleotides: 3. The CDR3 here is CASSVTGAPGELFF. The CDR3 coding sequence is TGTGCCAGCAGCGTGACAGGGGCCCCCGGGGAGCTGTTTTTT.

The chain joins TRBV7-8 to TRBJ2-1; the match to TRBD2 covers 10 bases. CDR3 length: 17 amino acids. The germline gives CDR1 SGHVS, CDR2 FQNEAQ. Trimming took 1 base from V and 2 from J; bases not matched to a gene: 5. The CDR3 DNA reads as TGTGCCAGCAGCTTAGAACTAGCGGGATCTCCCTACAATGAGCAGTTCTTC. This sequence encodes CASSLELAGSPYNEQFF.

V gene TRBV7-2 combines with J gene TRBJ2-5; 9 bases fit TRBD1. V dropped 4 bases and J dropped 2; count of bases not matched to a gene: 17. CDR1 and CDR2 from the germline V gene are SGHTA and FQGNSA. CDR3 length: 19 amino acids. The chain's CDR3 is CASSSGPGQGRRAQETQYF. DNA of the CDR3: TGTGCCAGCAGCTCGGGACCGGGACAGGGAAGGAGGGCTCAAGAGACCCAGTACTTC.

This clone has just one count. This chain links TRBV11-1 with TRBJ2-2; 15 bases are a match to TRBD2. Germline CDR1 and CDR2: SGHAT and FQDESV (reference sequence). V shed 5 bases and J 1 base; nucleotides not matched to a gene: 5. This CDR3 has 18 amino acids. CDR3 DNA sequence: TGTGCCAGCAGCCGTTGGACTAGCGGGAGGGAGAACACCGGGGAGCTGTTTTTT. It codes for CASSRWTSGRENTGELFF.

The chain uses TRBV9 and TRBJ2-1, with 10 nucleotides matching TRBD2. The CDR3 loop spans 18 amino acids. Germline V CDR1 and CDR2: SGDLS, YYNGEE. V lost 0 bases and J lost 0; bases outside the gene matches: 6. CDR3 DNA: TGTGCCAGCAGCGTAGCTCTAGCGGGGGAGAGCTCCTACAATGAGCAGTTCTTC. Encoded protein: CASSVALAGESSYNEQFF. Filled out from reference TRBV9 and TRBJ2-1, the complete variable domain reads DSGVTQTPKHLITATGQRVTLRCSPRSGDLSVYWYQQSLDQGLQFLIQYYNGEERAKGNILERFSAQQFPDLHSELNLSSLELGDSALYFCASSVALAGESSYNEQFFGPGTRLTVL.

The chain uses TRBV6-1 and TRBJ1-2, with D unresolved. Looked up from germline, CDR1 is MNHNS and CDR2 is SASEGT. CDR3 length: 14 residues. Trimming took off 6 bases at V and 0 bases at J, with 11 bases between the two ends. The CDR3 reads CASSRFGANYGYTF. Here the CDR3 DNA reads TGTGCCAGCAGCCGCTTCGGAGCTAACTATGGCTACACCTTC.

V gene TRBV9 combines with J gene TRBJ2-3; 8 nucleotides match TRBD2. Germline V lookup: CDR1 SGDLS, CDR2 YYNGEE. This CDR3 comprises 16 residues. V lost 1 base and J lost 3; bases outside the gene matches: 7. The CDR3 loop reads CASSVPKGLATDTQYF. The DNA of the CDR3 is TGTGCCAGCAGCGTACCAAAAGGACTAGCTACAGATACGCAGTATTTT.

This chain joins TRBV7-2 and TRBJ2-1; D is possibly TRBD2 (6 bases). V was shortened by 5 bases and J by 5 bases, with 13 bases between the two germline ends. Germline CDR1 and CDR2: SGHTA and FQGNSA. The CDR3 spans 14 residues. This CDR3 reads CASSPEIADNEQFF. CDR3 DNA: TGTGCCAGCAGCCCTGAAATAGCGGACAATGAGCAGTTCTTC.

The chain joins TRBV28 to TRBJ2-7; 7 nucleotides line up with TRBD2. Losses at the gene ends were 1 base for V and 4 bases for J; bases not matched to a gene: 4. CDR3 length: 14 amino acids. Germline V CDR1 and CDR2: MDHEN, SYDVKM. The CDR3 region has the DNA TGTGCCAGCAGTTTATCTTCCGGGGGGTACGAGCAGTACTTC. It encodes CASSLSSGGYEQYF.

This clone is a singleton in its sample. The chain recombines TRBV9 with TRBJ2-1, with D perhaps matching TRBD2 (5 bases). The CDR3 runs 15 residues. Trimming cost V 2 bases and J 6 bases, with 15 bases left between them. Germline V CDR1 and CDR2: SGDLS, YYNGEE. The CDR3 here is CASSVPLEGPNEQFF. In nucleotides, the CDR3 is TGTGCCAGCAGCGTCCCACTAGAGGGTCCCAATGAGCAGTTCTTC.

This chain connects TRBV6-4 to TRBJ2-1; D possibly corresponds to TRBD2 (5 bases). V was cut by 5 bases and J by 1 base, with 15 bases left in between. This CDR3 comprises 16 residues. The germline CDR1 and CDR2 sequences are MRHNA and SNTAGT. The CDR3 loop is CASSPSVAPSYNEQFF. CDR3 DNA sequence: TGTGCCAGCAGTCCATCTGTAGCGCCATCCTACAATGAGCAGTTCTTC.

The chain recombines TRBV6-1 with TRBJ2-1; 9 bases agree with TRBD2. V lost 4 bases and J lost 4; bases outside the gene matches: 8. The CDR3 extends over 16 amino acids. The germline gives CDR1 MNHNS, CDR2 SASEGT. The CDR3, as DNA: TGTGCCAGCAGTGGAAACCTAGCGGGGATATACAATGAGCAGTTCTTC. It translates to CASSGNLAGIYNEQFF.